The TCR beta chain under discussion was sequenced for a study of T cell repertoires in cytomegalovirus infection. Study-wide background: The study used recently identified HLA-C-restricted and well-studied HLA-B-restricted CMV epitopes. Signatures in public TCR beta sequences pointed to both CMV infection and matching HLA type.

A single count supports this clonotype. Its antigen is currently unknown. V lost 6 bases and J lost 5, with 19 bases in between. Germline CDR1 reads MNHNY; CDR2 reads SVGAGI (reference sequence). The CDR3 runs 15 residues. TCRdb re-analysed the reads in MiXCR, keeping a single row per CDR3 protein. Of roughly 730,000 distinct CDR3 sequences in the sample, around 31% were seen once. This chain links TRBV6-6 with TRBJ2-5, with D possibly being TRBD1 (5 bases). The clonotype originates from a human donor in good health (CMV status not recorded). Some clones in this sample may be carry-over from other donors' samples. The source was cultured PBMCs, collected from culture after CMV antigen stimulation. CDR3 sequence (DNA): TGTGCCAGCAGCCCCCGCGTCGCAGGGTTGGAGACCCAGTACTTC. Its translation: CASSPRVAGLETQYF.